This record covers a single T cell receptor beta chain. This sample stems from a study of blood T cell repertoires in COVID-19. Background on the study: Acute and convalescent COVID-19 specimens originated in the United States, Italy and Spain.

Germline CDR1 is SGDLS and CDR2 is YYNGEE. Trimming at V came to 6 bases and at J to 4 bases, leaving 10 bases not matched to a gene. The CDR3 has 15 residues. Per the authors' pipeline: Reference gene primer amplification yielded estimated nucleated cell counts. Some clones are missing from TCRdb's copy, which holds only in-frame ones; the method was immunoSEQ multiplex PCR. Clone size and the V and J calls come from that table; the DNA yielded D and trimming. The sample lists approximately 69,000 clones, about 82% occurring once. Sequencing was performed on peripheral blood. The V and J genes are TRBV9 and TRBJ1-2, with TRBD1 matching over 9 bases. This TCR came from a woman in her fifties or sixties with acute or convalescent COVID-19. The CDR3 sequence is CASTGGQGPTYGYTF. In DNA form, the CDR3 reads TGTGCCAGCACTGGGGGACAGGGCCCCACCTATGGCTACACCTTC.